The 22 T cell receptor beta chains given below trace back to one sample, sequenced in a study of neurological immune-mediated disorders. TCRdb reprocessed the 5' RACE reads via MiXCR and lists one record per CDR3 protein. The table has approximately 47,000 distinct CDR3 sequences, roughly 13% seen once. Time point denoted: longitudinal time-point 3. Sequencing used PBMCs. The origin of the receptors is a male donor with HTLV-1-associated myelopathy (HAM/TSP).

This clonotype was detected many times. The rearrangement links TRBV5-5 to TRBJ1-2; 8 positions agree with TRBD1. Germline CDR1 and CDR2: SGHKS and YYEKEE (reference sequence). Losses at the gene ends were 4 bases for V and 6 bases for J; bases not matched to a gene: 8. This CDR3 is 14 amino acids long. CDR3 region: CASSRDRPGDGYTF. CDR3 nucleotide sequence: TGTGCCAGCAGCAGGGACAGGCCAGGAGATGGCTACACCTTC.

The sample holds many counts of this clonotype. The J gene is TRBJ2-1, the V gene TRBV9, with D hard to call. CDR3 length: 13 residues. CDR1 SGDLS and CDR2 YYNGEE come from the germline V gene. Trimming left V 4 bases short and J 7 bases short, with 12 bases between. CDR3 DNA: TGTGCCAGCAGCCCCCACTCCGGGAATGAGCAGTTCTTC. This gives the protein CASSPHSGNEQFF.

This clonotype came up many times. The chain combines TRBV5-5 with TRBJ1-1; D ambiguous. This CDR3 region has 17 residues. Germline loops: CDR1 SGHKS, CDR2 YYEKEE (reference sequence). Trimming took off 5 bases at V and 0 bases at J, with 20 bases between the two ends. The CDR3 coding sequence is TGTGCCAGCAGTCACGCCCGGTTTGCCGCGGTGAACACTGAAGCTTTCTTT. Its protein product is CASSHARFAAVNTEAFF.

V and J are TRBV5-1 and TRBJ2-3; TRBD1 is a possible D gene (5 bases). The V end lost 5 bases, the J end lost 2 bases, and 9 bases lay between the germline ends. This CDR3 contains 13 residues. The germline gives CDR1 SGHRS, CDR2 YFSETQ. The chain's CDR3 is CASSRGNTDTQYF. In nucleotides, the CDR3 is TGCGCCAGCAGTAGGGGCAACACAGATACGCAGTATTTT. The whole variable domain, filled in from reference TRBV5-1 and TRBJ2-3, reads KAGVTQTPRYLIKTRGQQVTLSCSPISGHRSVSWYQQTPGQGLQFLFEYFSETQRNKGNFPGRFSGRQFSNSRSEMNVSTLELGDSALYLCASSRGNTDTQYFGPGTRLTVL.

Note on this clonotype: This sequence may be a read error, since a much larger clone differs from it by one base. DNA of the CDR3: TGTGCCAGCAGCCTTCCGGGACAGGGAGGTGTCGAGCAGTACGTC. It is translated as CASSLPGQGGVEQYV. The chain combines TRBV4-2 with TRBJ2-7, with 9 bases fitting TRBD1. V shed 4 bases and J 6 bases; nucleotides not matched to a gene: 10. CDR1 LGHNA and CDR2 YNFKEQ come from the germline V gene. There are 15 residues in the CDR3.

This clonotype was seen at least ten times. The genes are TRBV2 and TRBJ1-4; 7 nucleotides agree with TRBD1. The CDR3 totals 15 residues. Losses at the gene ends were 7 bases for V and 3 bases for J; bases not matched to a gene: 8. In germline, CDR1 is SNHLY, CDR2 FYNNEI. In nucleotides, the CDR3 is TGTGCCAGCAAGAAAGGGGGCAGGGCTAATGAAAAACTGTTTTTT. It translates to CASKKGGRANEKLFF. Combining the CDR3 with reference TRBV2 and TRBJ1-4 gives the whole variable domain EPEVTQTPSHQVTQMGQEVILRCVPISNHLYFYWYRQILGQKVEFLVSFYNNEISEKSEIFDDQFSVERPDGSNFTLKIRSTKLEDSAMYFCASKKGGRANEKLFFGSGTQLSVL.

CDR3: CASSLGTRNTEAFF. The CDR3 DNA follows: TGCGCCAGCAGCTTGGGCACCCGGAACACTGAAGCTTTCTTT. The chain links TRBV5-1 to TRBJ1-1; no reliable D call. Germline V gene lookup returns CDR1 SGHRS and CDR2 YFSETQ. The CDR3 covers 14 residues. V lost 0 bases and J lost 1, with 7 bases in between.

This clonotype was counted at least ten times. The chain combines TRBV10-1 with TRBJ2-1, with 8 positions matching TRBD2. The trim removed 4 bases at V and 5 bases at J, leaving 4 bases unmatched. This CDR3 has 14 residues. The germline V gene encodes CDR1 WNHNN and CDR2 SYGVQD (reference sequence). The CDR3 region has the DNA TGCGCCAGCAGTGCGGCGGGGGGCCACAATGAGCAGTTCTTC. Amino acid sequence: CASSAAGGHNEQFF.

This clonotype was seen at least ten times. The J gene is TRBJ2-7, the V gene TRBV28; D may be TRBD2 (7 bases). CDR3 length equals 16 residues. Germline V lookup: CDR1 MDHEN, CDR2 SYDVKM. V was shortened by 6 bases and J by 0 bases, with 18 bases between the two germline ends. The CDR3 sequence is CASSSRGRGSSYEQYF. CDR3 nucleotide sequence: TGTGCCAGCAGCTCTCGGGGGCGGGGGAGCTCCTACGAGCAGTACTTC.

There are many counts of this clonotype. The chain joins TRBV9 to TRBJ1-2, with a possible D match to TRBD1 (5 bases). V lost 3 bases and J 6 bases, leaving 6 bases between the germline ends. The CDR3 is 11 residues long. Germline lookup yields CDR1 SGDLS and CDR2 YYNGEE. This CDR3 is CASSGGDGYTF. DNA of the CDR3: TGTGCCAGCAGCGGGGGCGATGGCTACACCTTC.

This clonotype has at least ten counts. V is TRBV10-3 and J is TRBJ2-5; D is uncertain. Germline V gives CDR1 ENHRY, CDR2 SYGVKD. The CDR3 sequence is 13 residues long. V was clipped by 6 bases and J by 1 base, with 9 bases between them. The CDR3 DNA sequence: TGTGCCATCAGGGCAGATAGCCAAGAGACCCAGTACTTC. Translated: CAIRADSQETQYF.

This clonotype has a count of ten or more. The chain recombines TRBV6-6 with TRBJ2-5; D is perhaps TRBD1 (5 bases). V was shortened by 0 bases and J by 1 base, with 9 bases between the two germline ends. Germline V gene sequence: CDR1 MNHNY, CDR2 SVGAGI (reference sequence). The CDR3 is made up of 15 amino acids. Here the CDR3 reads CASSYSARAQETQYF. In nucleotides, the CDR3 is TGTGCCAGCAGTTACTCGGCCAGGGCCCAAGAGACCCAGTACTTC.

This chain uses TRBV6-6 with TRBJ1-1, with D unclear. This CDR3 comprises 12 residues. Germline-derived CDR1 and CDR2 are MNHNY and SVGAGI (reference sequence). Deletions cut 8 bases from V and 0 bases from J, with 7 bases between. DNA of the CDR3: TGTGCCAGCTGCGGCCTGAACACTGAAGCTTTCTTT. It yields the protein CASCGLNTEAFF.

This chain links TRBV7-6 with TRBJ2-5; D is perhaps TRBD1 (6 bases). V was clipped by 5 bases and J by 4 bases, with 14 bases between them. CDR1 SGHVS and CDR2 FNYEAQ come from the germline V gene. The CDR3 length is 14 residues. CDR3 in DNA: TGTGCCAGCAGCATTATGACAGGCTCAGAGACCCAGTACTTC. As protein: CASSIMTGSETQYF. The full variable domain, completed using reference TRBV7-6 and TRBJ2-5, is GAGVSQSPRYKVTKRGQDVALRCDPISGHVSLYWYRQALGQGPEFLTYFNYEAQQDKSGLPNDRFSAERPEGSISTLTIQRTEQRDSAMYRCASSIMTGSETQYFGPGTRLLVL.

Many counts were recorded for this clonotype. The rearrangement links TRBV20-1 to TRBJ2-7; 8 bases are shared with TRBD1. The CDR3 has 14 residues. The germline V gene encodes CDR1 DFQATT and CDR2 SNEGSKA (reference sequence). With 3 bases clipped from V and 3 bases from J, the junction kept 7 bases outside the gene matches. CDR3: CSASTRQGSYEQYF. For the CDR3, the DNA is TGCAGTGCTAGCACAAGACAGGGGAGCTACGAGCAGTACTTC.

The J gene is TRBJ2-6, the V gene TRBV15; D gene uncertain. This CDR3 has 16 residues. The V and J ends lost 0 bases and 1 base respectively, with 7 bases between them. CDR1 is LNHNV and CDR2 is YYDKDF in the germline V gene (reference sequence). The CDR3 DNA is TGTGCCACCAGCAGAGATTTGGCGTCTGGGGCCAACGTCCTGACTTTC. Its protein is CATSRDLASGANVLTF.

Remarks on this clonotype: This clone may be a read error of a much larger clone one base away. The CDR3 nucleotides read TGTTCCAGCAGCCTGGGGGGCAGGGAGGTAGAGACCCAGTACTTC. Protein: CSSSLGGREVETQYF. The V gene is TRBV11-3, the J gene TRBJ2-5; D tentatively fits TRBD1 or TRBD2 (6 bases each). The CDR3 is 15 residues long. Germline V gene lookup returns CDR1 SGHNT and CDR2 YENEEA. The full variable domain, its missing parts supplied by reference TRBV11-3 and TRBJ2-5, is EAGVVQSPRYKIIEKKQPVAFWCNPISGHNTLYWYLQNLGQGPELLIRYENEEAVDDSQLPKDRFSAERLKGVDSTLKIQPAELGDSAVYLCSSSLGGREVETQYFGPGTRLLVL.

This clonotype appeared a few times. This sequence joins TRBV5-1 and TRBJ2-3; D is ambiguous. V was pared by 0 bases and J by 0 bases, with 11 bases between. The CDR3 is 16 residues long. Germline values: CDR1 SGHRS, CDR2 YFSETQ. In DNA form, the CDR3 reads TGCGCCAGCAGCTTGGGGGGATTTTCTAGCACAGATACGCAGTATTTT. This translates into CASSLGGFSSTDTQYF.

This clonotype was found a few times. The V and J genes are TRBV2 and TRBJ1-4, with unresolved D. Germline CDR1 reads SNHLY; CDR2 reads FYNNEI. This CDR3 has 14 residues. With 9 bases removed from V and 0 bases from J, the gap between germline ends came to 11 bases. In DNA form, the CDR3 reads TGTGCCAGTTCGGTGTATTCAACTAATGAAAAACTGTTTTTT. It is translated as CASSVYSTNEKLFF.

This clonotype appeared many times. The J gene is TRBJ2-5, the V gene TRBV5-1; 11 bases align to TRBD2. This CDR3 is built from 15 residues. The germline V gene encodes CDR1 SGHRS and CDR2 YFSETQ. V shed 0 bases, J shed 4 bases, and the junction held 2 bases outside the gene matches. This CDR3 reads CASSLALAGGETQYF. In DNA, the CDR3 is TGCGCCAGCAGCTTGGCTCTAGCGGGGGGAGAGACCCAGTACTTC.

There are many counts of this clonotype. The chain joins TRBV5-6 to TRBJ1-4, with 10 nucleotides matching TRBD1. Looked up from germline, CDR1 is SGHDT and CDR2 is YYEEEE. CDR3 length: 15 amino acids. J gave up 7 bases and V 4 bases, and 7 bases lay outside the gene matches. The CDR3 spells CASSPPGQGFEKLFF. In nucleotides, the CDR3 is TGTGCCAGCAGCCCCCCGGGACAGGGGTTTGAAAAACTGTTTTTT.

This clonotype was counted ten times or more. This rearrangement joins TRBV20-1 to TRBJ1-3; D remains unclear. Per the germline V gene, CDR1 is DFQATT and CDR2 is SNEGSKA (reference sequence). V was cut by 2 bases and J by 4 bases, with 9 bases left in between. This CDR3 spans 13 amino acids. As DNA, the CDR3 is TGCAGTGCTAGACATATTTTGGGAAACACCATATATTTT. Amino acid sequence: CSARHILGNTIYF.